A selection of T cell receptor beta chains follows, all from one sample in a study of OX40 agonist ivuxolimab in advanced cancers. Some clones are missing from TCRdb's copy, which holds only in-frame ones; the method was immunoSEQ multiplex PCR. The data hold tens of thousands of clones, with around nine tenths observed a single time. This sample comprised CD4+ or CD8+ T cells sorted from blood, obtained in a trial of the OX40 agonist ivuxolimab. Source of these receptors: an adult with an advanced solid tumor such as melanoma, head and neck, liver or kidney cancer. Each CDR3 is given with its conserved first and last residue. The D gene is left open where the match is weak. Only part of the rows carry a size: once, few, many, or a class if the clone is expanded.

j_call	d_call	v_call	clone_size	cdr3_aa	cdr3_nt
TRBJ2-1	NA	TRBV2	few	CASSEETASYNEQFF	TGTGCCAGCAGTGAGGAGACAGCCTCCTACAATGAGCAGTTCTTC
TRBJ2-2	TRBD1	TRBV7-2	NA	CASTIQTGAGELFF	TGTGCCAGCACCATTCAGACAGGGGCCGGGGAGCTGTTTTTT
TRBJ1-4	NA	TRBV4-3	NA	CASSQEIRRGLDEKLFF	TGCGCCAGCAGCCAAGAGATCCGAAGGGGTTTGGATGAAAAACTGTTTTTT
TRBJ2-7	NA	TRBV14	NA	CARLGKGQNYEQYF	TGTGCCAGATTGGGAAAGGGGCAGAACTACGAGCAGTACTTC
TRBJ1-2	TRBD1	TRBV5-4	once	CASSLAGQGDYGYTF	TGTGCCAGCAGCTTGGCTGGACAGGGGGACTATGGCTACACCTTC
TRBJ2-1	NA	TRBV4-3	NA	CASSQGGRGGEQFF	TGCGCCAGCAGCCAAGGTGGAAGGGGGGGTGAGCAGTTCTTC
TRBJ1-2	NA	TRBV15	NA	CATSRGVETVTGYTF	TGTGCCACCAGCAGAGGAGTGGAAACGGTCACTGGCTACACCTTC
TRBJ1-1	NA	TRBV2	once	CASSSLGVGTEAFF	TGTGCCAGCAGCTCGCTGGGGGTTGGGACTGAAGCTTTCTTT
TRBJ2-7	TRBD1	TRBV10-3	NA	CAIRGTGRSHASAYEQYF	TGTGCCATCAGAGGGACAGGGCGATCGCACGCCTCGGCCTACGAGCAGTACTTC
TRBJ1-4	NA	TRBV2	NA	CASSPDSATNEKLFF	TGTGCCAGCAGCCCCGACAGCGCAACTAATGAAAAACTGTTTTTT
TRBJ1-1	NA	TRBV18	NA	CASSPQGLGWGTEAFF	TGTGCCAGCTCACCACAAGGCCTTGGGTGGGGCACTGAAGCTTTCTTT
TRBJ1-2	NA	TRBV28	NA	CASSPSWDNYGYTF	TGTGCCAGCAGTCCAAGCTGGGACAACTATGGCTACACCTTC
TRBJ2-7	TRBD1	TRBV9	once	CASSPSTGLDEQYF	TGTGCCAGCAGCCCATCGACAGGGCTGGACGAGCAGTACTTC
TRBJ1-6	NA	TRBV6-5	NA	CASSYRGKESPLHF	TGTGCCAGCAGTTACCGGGGGAAGGAGTCACCCCTCCACTTT
TRBJ1-1	NA	TRBV5-1	NA	CASSLTVRDTEAFF	TGCGCCAGCAGCTTGACGGTCCGGGACACTGAAGCTTTCTTT
TRBJ2-1	TRBD1	TRBV19	NA	CASTRDRGRYEQFF	TGTGCCAGTACCAGGGACAGGGGCAGATATGAGCAGTTCTTC
TRBJ2-1	NA	TRBV19	NA	CASSPTLQGFRRNEQFF	TGTGCCAGTAGCCCGACACTACAGGGATTTAGGCGTAATGAGCAGTTCTTC
TRBJ2-1	TRBD2	TRBV7-3	NA	CASSLRLALGNEQFF	TGTGCCAGCAGCCTTCGACTAGCCCTGGGGAATGAGCAGTTCTTC
TRBJ2-3	TRBD1	TRBV2	NA	CASGEGTGGTDTQYF	TGTGCCAGCGGCGAAGGGACAGGCGGCACAGATACGCAGTATTTT
TRBJ1-1	TRBD1	TRBV18	NA	CASSRLTGVTEAFF	TGTGCCAGCTCCCGATTAACAGGGGTCACTGAAGCTTTCTTT
TRBJ2-7	NA	TRBV6-5	NA	CASSYSGRAYEQYF	TGTGCCAGCAGTTACTCGGGCAGGGCTTACGAGCAGTACTTC
TRBJ2-2	TRBD1	TRBV6-1	NA	CASSGYRGSNTGELFF	TGTGCCAGCAGTGGATACAGGGGGTCGAACACCGGGGAGCTGTTTTTT
TRBJ1-3	TRBD1	TRBV29-1	NA	CSVDNRGSGNTIYF	TGCAGCGTTGATAACAGGGGCTCTGGAAACACCATATATTTT
TRBJ1-1	NA	TRBV27	NA	CASSPDKGWKVTEAFF	TGTGCCAGCAGTCCCGACAAAGGTTGGAAGGTTACTGAAGCTTTCTTT
TRBJ1-2	NA	TRBV6-4	NA	CASSDSGGRRRYGYTF	TGTGCCAGCAGTGACTCAGGGGGTAGGCGACGGTATGGCTACACCTTC
TRBJ2-5	NA	TRBV11-2	NA	CASSPLRGPQKTQYF	TGTGCCAGCAGTCCCCTGCGGGGACCCCAGAAGACCCAGTACTTC
TRBJ2-2	NA	TRBV4-3	NA	CASSLTSKAGELFF	TGCGCCAGCAGCCTGACTAGTAAGGCCGGGGAGCTGTTTTTT
TRBJ1-4	NA	TRBV27	NA	CASTRQYLANEKLFF	TGTGCCAGCACTCGACAGTACCTTGCTAATGAAAAACTGTTTTTT
TRBJ1-2	NA	TRBV6-6	NA	CASSTAAGNSNYGYTF	TGTGCCAGCAGCACAGCCGCAGGGAACTCTAACTATGGCTACACCTTC
TRBJ1-2	NA	TRBV5-1	NA	CASSAGDGTGGYTF	TGCGCCAGCAGCGCCGGCGATGGGACTGGGGGCTACACCTTC
TRBJ1-2	TRBD1	TRBV7-2	NA	CASRSPGRGVYGYTF	TGTGCCAGCAGGTCCCCCGGCAGGGGGGTCTATGGCTACACCTTC
TRBJ1-5	NA	TRBV19	NA	CASSPTGLKGYSNQPQHF	TGTGCCAGTAGCCCTACAGGACTCAAGGGATATAGCAATCAGCCCCAGCATTTT
TRBJ1-2	NA	TRBV4-3	NA	CASSQDILGGYTF	TGCGCCAGCAGCCAAGATATCCTGGGTGGCTACACCTTC
TRBJ1-4	NA	TRBV21-1	NA	CASSRGAKCSEKLFF	TGTGCCAGCAGCAGGGGGGCGAAGTGTAGTGAAAAACTGTTTTTT
TRBJ2-5	NA	TRBV4-1	NA	CASSQDPGQETQYF	TGCGCCAGCAGCCAAGATCCAGGGCAAGAGACCCAGTACTTC
TRBJ2-1	TRBD1	TRBV2	NA	CASSVEQGVIDEQFF	TGTGCCAGCAGTGTTGAACAGGGGGTTATAGATGAGCAGTTCTTC
TRBJ1-1	NA	TRBV9	NA	CASSLEGLLGAEAFF	TGTGCCAGCAGCCTCGAGGGTTTACTTGGCGCTGAAGCTTTCTTT
TRBJ1-2	NA	TRBV28	NA	CASSVNTGNYGYTF	TGTGCCAGCAGTGTTAACACAGGGAACTATGGCTACACCTTC
TRBJ2-5	NA	TRBV6-6	NA	CASSYSAQETQYF	TGTGCCAGCAGTTACTCGGCGCAAGAGACCCAGTACTTC
TRBJ1-2	NA	TRBV9	once	CASSVQVGQAQGYTF	TGTGCCAGCAGCGTACAGGTAGGGCAGGCTCAAGGCTACACCTTC
TRBJ1-3	NA	TRBV4-3	NA	CASSQDIHWRGNTIYF	TGCGCCAGCAGCCAAGATATCCACTGGCGGGGAAACACCATATATTTT
TRBJ2-5	NA	TRBV11-2	NA	CASSLEGAQYF	TGTGCCAGCAGCTTAGAAGGGGCCCAGTACTTC
TRBJ1-4	NA	TRBV7-2	NA	CASSLAPTREKLFF	TGTGCCAGCAGCTTAGCCCCAACTCGGGAAAAACTGTTTTTT
TRBJ2-5	NA	TRBV5-1	NA	CASSQEPGETQYF	TGCGCCAGCAGCCAGGAACCGGGAGAGACCCAGTACTTC
TRBJ1-2	NA	TRBV27	NA	CASSLTNGMNYGYTF	TGTGCCAGCAGTCTGACCAATGGTATGAACTATGGCTACACCTTC
TRBJ1-1	NA	TRBV5-1	NA	CASSSTVNTEAFF	TGCGCCAGCAGCTCGACAGTGAACACTGAAGCTTTCTTT
TRBJ2-7	TRBD1	TRBV5-1	once	CASGPGQGFEQYF	TGCGCCAGCGGTCCGGGACAGGGATTCGAGCAGTACTTC
TRBJ1-1	NA	TRBV18	NA	CASSPAWGADTEAFF	TGTGCCAGCTCACCAGCTTGGGGAGCGGACACTGAAGCTTTCTTT
TRBJ1-1	NA	TRBV7-2	once	CASSFLGGTEAFF	TGTGCCAGCAGCTTCCTAGGTGGCACTGAAGCTTTCTTT
TRBJ2-7	NA	TRBV11-3	NA	CASSLAVYEQYF	TGTGCCAGCAGCTTAGCGGTCTACGAGCAGTACTTC
TRBJ1-1	NA	TRBV5-5	NA	CASSTKGTAEAFF	TGTGCCAGCAGCACAAAGGGGACCGCTGAAGCTTTCTTT
TRBJ2-7	NA	TRBV10-3	NA	CAIKGTGGPGLTYEQYF	TGTGCCATCAAAGGGACCGGGGGGCCAGGGTTAACCTACGAGCAGTACTTC
TRBJ2-5	NA	TRBV11-1	NA	CASSQHTGTETQYF	TGTGCCAGCAGCCAACACACAGGGACTGAGACCCAGTACTTC
TRBJ1-1	TRBD1	TRBV6-5	NA	CASSSRDSGAFF	TGTGCCAGCAGTTCCCGGGACAGTGGGGCTTTCTTT